The 20 T cell receptor beta chains below come from one sample, sequenced in a study of technical replicates of blood from several donors. The protocol was immunoSEQ multiplex PCR, while the TCRdb copy is restricted to in-frame clones and leaves out a portion. The sample lists just under 85,000 clones; 85% to 95% were seen once. Sequences were obtained from T cells isolated from PBMCs. These receptors were taken from a human donor in good health.

This chain joins TRBV29-1 and TRBJ2-2; TRBD2 is a possible D gene (5 bases). The CDR3 has 13 amino acids. V was pared by 6 bases and J by 3 bases, with 11 bases between. The germline V gene encodes CDR1 SQVTM and CDR2 ANQGSEA. CDR3 amino acids: CSVVDFYTGELFF. The CDR3 bases are TGCAGCGTGGTGGACTTTTACACCGGGGAGCTGTTTTTT.

The rearrangement uses TRBV2 and TRBJ2-7, with TRBD1 as a possible D gene (5 bases). V was clipped by 11 bases and J by 4 bases, with 21 bases between them. The CDR3 is 14 amino acids. CDR1 and CDR2 from the germline V gene are SNHLY and FYNNEI. CDR3 nucleotides: TGTGCCGGAGCAAGTTTGAAGGGGTTTTACGAGCAGTACTTC. Protein product: CAGASLKGFYEQYF.

The chain recombines TRBV10-2 with TRBJ1-4; 8 bases line up with TRBD1. V lost 3 bases, J lost 8 bases, and 8 bases stayed unmatched. The germline CDR1 and CDR2 sequences are WSHSY and SAAADI. The CDR3 extends over 15 amino acids. For the CDR3, the DNA is TGCGCCAGCAGTGACTCCGGGACAGGCGGAGAAAAACTGTTTTTT. Its translation is CASSDSGTGGEKLFF.

The chain has TRBV5-1 and TRBJ2-5, with D perhaps matching TRBD2 (5 bases). This CDR3 spans 14 amino acids. The germline V gene encodes CDR1 SGHRS and CDR2 YFSETQ. V lost 0 bases, J lost 1 base, and 7 bases lay in between. The CDR3 DNA reads as TGCGCCAGCAGCTTGGGCGGGCGCCAAGAGACCCAGTACTTC. Translation gives CASSLGGRQETQYF.

This chain connects TRBV7-3 to TRBJ1-1; D call uncertain. V lost 0 bases, J lost 7 bases, and 9 bases lay in between. From germline, CDR1 is SGHTA and CDR2 FQGTGA. The CDR3 runs to 13 residues. The CDR3 region is CASSLTLESEAFF. The CDR3 coding sequence is TGTGCCAGCAGCTTAACGCTCGAGAGTGAAGCTTTCTTT.

The V call is TRBV6-5, the J call TRBJ1-1, with TRBD1 matching 7 bases. Germline loops: CDR1 MNHEY, CDR2 SVGAGI. Trimming at V came to 7 bases and at J to 7 bases, leaving 12 bases not matched to a gene. There are 14 residues in the CDR3. The chain's CDR3 is CASTPPGGTDEAFF. CDR3 DNA sequence: TGTGCCAGCACCCCCCCTGGAGGGACAGATGAAGCTTTCTTT.

The V and J genes are TRBV9 and TRBJ2-3, with 10 bases that match TRBD1. Looked up from germline, CDR1 is SGDLS and CDR2 is YYNGEE. The CDR3 is made up of 15 amino acids. V lost 0 bases and J lost 5; bases outside the gene matches: 3. The CDR3 DNA reads as TGTGCCAGCAGCGTAGAATGGACAGGGGGAGATACGCAGTATTTT. Translating it yields CASSVEWTGGDTQYF. Variable domain in full (rest from reference TRBV9 and TRBJ2-3): DSGVTQTPKHLITATGQRVTLRCSPRSGDLSVYWYQQSLDQGLQFLIQYYNGEERAKGNILERFSAQQFPDLHSELNLSSLELGDSALYFCASSVEWTGGDTQYFGPGTRLTVL.

The genes are TRBV15 and TRBJ2-1, with D possibly TRBD2 on 6 matching bases. Germline V gives CDR1 LNHNV, CDR2 YYDKDF (reference sequence). There are 15 residues in the CDR3. V lost 0 bases, J lost 7 bases, and 13 bases lay in between. CDR3 DNA: TGTGCCACCAGCAGAGATGGGAACCGGGGGAATGAGCAGTTCTTC. Its protein product is CATSRDGNRGNEQFF.

Only one count was recorded for this clone. The V gene is TRBV29-1, the J gene TRBJ1-4, with 9 nucleotides matching TRBD1. Germline V gene sequence: CDR1 SQVTM, CDR2 ANQGSEA. The CDR3 contains 14 residues. J was trimmed by 8 bases and V by 3 bases; bases with no gene match: 7. CDR3 sequence reads: CSVDVGQGSEKLFF. The CDR3 DNA reads TGCAGCGTTGATGTAGGACAGGGGAGCGAAAAACTGTTTTTT. Combining the CDR3 with reference TRBV29-1 and TRBJ1-4 gives the whole variable domain SAVISQKPSRDICQRGTSLTIQCQVDSQVTMMFWYRQQPGQSLTLIATANQGSEATYESGFVIDKFPISRPNLTFSTLTVSNMSPEDSSIYLCSVDVGQGSEKLFFGSGTQLSVL.

The chain carries TRBV12-5 and TRBJ2-3; TRBD2 matches 9 bases. The V gene end was trimmed by 2 bases and the J gene end by 2 bases; junction bases not matched to a gene: 8. The CDR3 loop spans 17 amino acids. The germline gives CDR1 LGHNT, CDR2 FRNRAP. The DNA for the CDR3 is TGTGCTAGTGGTTTGACCCGGACTAGCGAGATCACAGATACGCAGTATTTT. It yields the protein CASGLTRTSEITDTQYF.

DNA for the CDR3: TGTGCCAGCAGCCAAGAAGGTGGGACTAGCGGATACAATGAGCAGTTCTTC. The encoded protein is CASSQEGGTSGYNEQFF. The chain uses TRBV14 and TRBJ2-1, with 11 bases aligning to TRBD2. With V trimmed by 0 bases and J by 4 bases, 5 bases remained unmatched. Germline assignment: CDR1 SGHDN and CDR2 FVKESK. The CDR3 covers 17 residues.

V is TRBV6-1 and J is TRBJ2-7; D ambiguous. This CDR3 comprises 13 residues. Trimming shortened V by 0 bases and J by 10 bases, and 13 bases separated the two germline ends. In germline, CDR1 is MNHNS, CDR2 SASEGT. As DNA, the CDR3 is TGTGCCAGCAGTGAAGCTGGTTGGAGTCCTCAGTACTTC. It yields the protein CASSEAGWSPQYF.

The gene calls are TRBV10-1 and TRBJ1-2; 8 positions agree with TRBD1. The CDR3 has 14 residues. Germline values: CDR1 WNHNN, CDR2 SYGVQD (reference sequence). J gave up 4 bases and V 3 bases, and 4 bases lay outside the gene matches. For the CDR3, the DNA is TGCGCCAGCAGTGAAGGACAGGGTGGCTATGGCTACACCTTC. It encodes CASSEGQGGYGYTF.

The J gene is TRBJ1-4, the V gene TRBV4-2; 9 bases agree with TRBD1. The germline V gene has CDR1 LGHNA and CDR2 YNFKEQ. V was clipped by 1 base and J by 0 bases; unmatched bases: 6. The CDR3 is made up of 18 amino acids. CDR3 sequence (DNA): TGTGCCAGCAGCCAAGTCGGACAGGGGTCAGCAACTAATGAAAAACTGTTTTTT. Protein sequence: CASSQVGQGSATNEKLFF.

The chain recombines TRBV19 with TRBJ1-4, with D maybe TRBD1 (6 bases). The CDR3 consists of 17 residues. V shed 5 bases and J shed 6 bases, with 22 bases lying between them. Germline V gene sequence: CDR1 LNHDA, CDR2 SQIVND (reference sequence). The CDR3 loop is CASSPQPLQGLYEKLFF. CDR3 bases: TGTGCCAGTAGTCCTCAACCCCTGCAGGGGTTGTATGAAAAACTGTTTTTT.

The rearrangement links TRBV6-5 to TRBJ2-7, with D tentatively TRBD2 (6 bases). Germline CDR1 MNHEY, CDR2 SVGAGI. This CDR3 comprises 13 residues. V lost 4 bases to trimming and J lost 3 bases, with 10 bases between them. The CDR3 nucleotides read TGTGCCAGCAGTTCAGGACTACACTACGAGCAGTACTTC. Its protein is CASSSGLHYEQYF.

This chain links TRBV11-2 with TRBJ2-2; maybe TRBD1 (6 bases). The J call may be incorrect, as the DNA end agrees better with TRBJ1-3. Germline CDR1 reads SGHAT; CDR2 reads FQNNGV. This CDR3 has 18 amino acids. The DNA of the CDR3 is TGTGCCAGCAGCTCCTCATCCCTGGGACACATCTCTGGAAACACCATATATTTT. It encodes CASSSSSLGHISGNTIYF.

This chain connects TRBV11-2 to TRBJ2-7, with D perhaps TRBD1 (6 bases). V was cut by 4 bases and J by 5 bases, with 9 bases left in between. CDR1 is SGHAT and CDR2 is FQNNGV in the germline V gene. This CDR3 is 12 amino acids long. DNA for the CDR3: TGTGCCAGCAGCTGGGACATTAACGAGCAGTACTTC. Translated, it gives CASSWDINEQYF.

Only one count was recorded for this clone. DNA for the CDR3: TGTGCCAGCAGCTTTTGGCTAGGGAGAAACACCGGGGAGCTGTTTTTT. The encoded protein is CASSFWLGRNTGELFF. This rearrangement joins TRBV5-4 to TRBJ2-2; maybe TRBD2 (5 bases). The CDR3 spans 16 residues. V lost 2 bases to trimming and J lost 2 bases, with 13 bases between them. Germline V gene lookup returns CDR1 SGHNT and CDR2 YYREEE (reference sequence).

The chain recombines TRBV2 with TRBJ1-1, with a tentative D call TRBD1 (6 bases). CDR1 SNHLY and CDR2 FYNNEI come from the germline V gene. V was trimmed by 5 bases and J by 0 bases, leaving 22 bases between them. CDR3 length equals 18 residues. CDR3 in DNA: TGTGCCAGCAGTTTCAGACAGGCCGCTACGGGGATGAACACTGAAGCTTTCTTT. Protein sequence: CASSFRQAATGMNTEAFF.